The source of this T cell receptor (beta chain) is a study of naive and memory T cell subsets. Four subsets defined by CD45RA and CD27 were sorted after CD3, CD4, CD8 and live/dead staining. Study outcomes and limitations: Over 95% of naive TCR sequences appeared only once, unlike memory subsets. Between naive and memory subsets, TCR abundance power law exponents differed. Clonotypes are single alpha or beta chains, not paired receptors.

Germline V gene lookup returns CDR1 SGHRS and CDR2 YFSETQ. V was shortened by 6 bases and J by 2 bases, with 8 bases between the two germline ends. CDR3 size: 13 residues. Two oligonucleotides, mixed equimolar, formed the beta constant-region primer covering TRBC1 and TRBC2. In TCRdb, the UMI-ligation and nested PCR reads were re-called with MiXCR into one record per CDR3 protein. The sample has some 83,000 distinct CDR3 sequences; around 13% are singletons. This clonotype was observed a handful of times. Its antigen is still unknown. V is TRBV5-1 and J is TRBJ2-2; D gene ambiguous. This clonotype was obtained from a human donor in good health. Sequencing input: central memory CD4+ T cells from blood. CDR3 nucleotides: TGCGCCAGCACTCAACGAAACACCGGGGAGCTGTTTTTT. Translating gives CASTQRNTGELFF. The whole variable domain, remainder taken from reference TRBV5-1 and TRBJ2-2, is KAGVTQTPRYLIKTRGQQVTLSCSPISGHRSVSWYQQTPGQGLQFLFEYFSETQRNKGNFPGRFSGRQFSNSRSEMNVSTLELGDSALYLCASTQRNTGELFFGEGSRLTVL.